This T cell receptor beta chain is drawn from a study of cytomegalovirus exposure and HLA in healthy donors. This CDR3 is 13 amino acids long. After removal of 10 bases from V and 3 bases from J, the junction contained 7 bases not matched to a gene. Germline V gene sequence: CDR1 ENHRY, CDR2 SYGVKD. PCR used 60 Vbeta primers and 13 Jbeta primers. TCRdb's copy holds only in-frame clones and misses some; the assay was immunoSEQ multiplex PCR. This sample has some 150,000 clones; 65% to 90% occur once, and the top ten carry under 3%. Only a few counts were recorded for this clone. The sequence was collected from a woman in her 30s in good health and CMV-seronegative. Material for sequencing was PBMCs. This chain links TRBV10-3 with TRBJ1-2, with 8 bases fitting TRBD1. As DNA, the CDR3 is TGTGCCACTTGGACAGGGAGGGACTATGGCTACACCTTC. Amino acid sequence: CATWTGRDYGYTF.